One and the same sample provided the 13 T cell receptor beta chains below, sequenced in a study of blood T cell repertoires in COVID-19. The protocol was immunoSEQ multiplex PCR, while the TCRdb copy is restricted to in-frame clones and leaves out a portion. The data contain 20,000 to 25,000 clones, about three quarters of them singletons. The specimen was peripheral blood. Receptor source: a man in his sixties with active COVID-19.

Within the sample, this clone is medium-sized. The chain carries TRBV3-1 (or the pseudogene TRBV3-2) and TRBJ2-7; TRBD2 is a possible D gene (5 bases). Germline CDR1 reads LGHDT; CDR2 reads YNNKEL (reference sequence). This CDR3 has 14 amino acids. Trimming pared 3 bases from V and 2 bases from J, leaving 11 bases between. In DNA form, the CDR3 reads TGTGCCAGCAGCCATGGAGGCACGGCCTACGAGCAGTACTTC. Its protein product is CASSHGGTAYEQYF.

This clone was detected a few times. The CDR3 protein is CASSVGTGGAFF. The CDR3 DNA sequence: TGTGCCAGCAGCGTAGGGACGGGGGGAGCTTTCTTT. The V call is TRBV9, the J call TRBJ1-1, with a weak D call TRBD1 (5 bases). Trimming left V 0 bases short and J 10 bases short, with 10 bases between. CDR1 is SGDLS, CDR2 YYNGEE, per germline. This CDR3 comprises 12 residues.

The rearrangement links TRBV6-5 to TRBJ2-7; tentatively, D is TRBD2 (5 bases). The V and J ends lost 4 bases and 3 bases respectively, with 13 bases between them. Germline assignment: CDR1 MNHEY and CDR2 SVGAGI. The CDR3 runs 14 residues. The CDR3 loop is CASSSVLDNYEQYF. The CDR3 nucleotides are TGTGCCAGCAGTTCCGTACTAGACAACTACGAGCAGTACTTC.

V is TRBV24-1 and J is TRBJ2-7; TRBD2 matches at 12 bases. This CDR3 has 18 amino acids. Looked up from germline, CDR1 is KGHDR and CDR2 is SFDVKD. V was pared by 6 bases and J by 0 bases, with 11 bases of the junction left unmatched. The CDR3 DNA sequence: TGTGCCACCAGTCCTACTTATAGGACTAGCGGGGACTCCTACGAGCAGTACTTC. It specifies CATSPTYRTSGDSYEQYF.

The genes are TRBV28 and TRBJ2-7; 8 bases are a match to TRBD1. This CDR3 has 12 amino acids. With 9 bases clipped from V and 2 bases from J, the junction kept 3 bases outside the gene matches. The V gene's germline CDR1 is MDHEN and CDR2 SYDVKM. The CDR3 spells CASRTGPYEQYF. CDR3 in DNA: TGTGCCAGTAGGACAGGGCCCTACGAGCAGTACTTC.

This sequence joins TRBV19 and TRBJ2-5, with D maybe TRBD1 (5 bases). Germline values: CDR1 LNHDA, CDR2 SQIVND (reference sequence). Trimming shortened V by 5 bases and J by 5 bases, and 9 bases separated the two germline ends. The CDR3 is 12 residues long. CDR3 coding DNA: TGTGCCAGTAGTCAGGGTTGGGAGACCCAGTACTTC. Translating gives CASSQGWETQYF.

For the CDR3, the DNA is TGTGCCACCAGTGCCTCGGTAGGGCTAGCGGGAGTAAGTGAGCAGTTCTTC. This codes for CATSASVGLAGVSEQFF. The gene calls are TRBV24-1 and TRBJ2-1; TRBD2 matches 10 bases. The junction had 15 bases not matched to a gene; V was cut back by 5 bases and J by 9 bases. The CDR3 covers 17 residues. Germline V gene data show CDR1 as KGHDR and CDR2 as SFDVKD.

Here the CDR3 DNA reads TGCGCCAGCAGCCAGACAGGGGCAGAGACCCAGTACTTC. It codes for CASSQTGAETQYF. This chain joins TRBV5-1 and TRBJ2-5; 8 bases line up with TRBD1. The V and J ends lost 4 bases and 4 bases, in that order; junction bases with no gene match: 3. CDR3 length equals 13 residues. Germline CDR1 is SGHRS and CDR2 is YFSETQ.

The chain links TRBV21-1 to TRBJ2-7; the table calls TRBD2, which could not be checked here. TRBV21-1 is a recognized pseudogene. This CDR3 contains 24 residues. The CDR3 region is CASSKAPLAGNAGSRQKSTYEQYF. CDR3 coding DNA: TGTGCCAGCAGCAAAGCGCCCCTAGCGGGAAATGCGGGCTCGAGACAGAAGTCAACCTACGAGCAGTACTTC.

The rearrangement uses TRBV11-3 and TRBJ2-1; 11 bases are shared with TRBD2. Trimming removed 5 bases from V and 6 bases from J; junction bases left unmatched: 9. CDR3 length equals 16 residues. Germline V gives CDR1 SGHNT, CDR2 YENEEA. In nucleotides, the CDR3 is TGTGCCAGCAGCCCACAGCTAGCGGGAGGAGGCAATGAGCAGTTCTTC. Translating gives CASSPQLAGGGNEQFF.

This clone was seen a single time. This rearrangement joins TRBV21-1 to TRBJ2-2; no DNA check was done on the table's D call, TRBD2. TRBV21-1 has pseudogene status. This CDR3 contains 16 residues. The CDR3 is CASSPISGRDTGELFF. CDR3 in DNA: TGTGCCAGCAGCCCTATTAGCGGGAGAGACACCGGGGAGCTGTTTTTT.

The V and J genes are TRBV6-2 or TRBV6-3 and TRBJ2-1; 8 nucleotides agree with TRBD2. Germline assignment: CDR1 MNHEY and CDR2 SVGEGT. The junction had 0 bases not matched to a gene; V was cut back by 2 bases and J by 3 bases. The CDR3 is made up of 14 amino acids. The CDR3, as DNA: TGTGCCAGCAGTTACCGGGAGGGCTACAATGAGCAGTTCTTC. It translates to CASSYREGYNEQFF.

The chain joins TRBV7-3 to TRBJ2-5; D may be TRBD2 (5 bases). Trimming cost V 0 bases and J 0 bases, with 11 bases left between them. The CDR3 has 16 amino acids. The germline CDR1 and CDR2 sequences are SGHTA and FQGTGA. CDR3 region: CASSLTRVMDQETQYF. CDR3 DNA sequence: TGTGCCAGCAGCTTAACGAGGGTGATGGACCAAGAGACCCAGTACTTC.